This TCR beta chain was identified during a study of T cell changes during pregnancy in multiple sclerosis. TCRdb keeps only in-frame clones here, not all; method: immunoSEQ multiplex PCR. The table lists roughly 100,000 clones, around 94% of them singletons. V lost 2 bases, J lost 6 bases, and 11 bases lay in between. This CDR3 comprises 15 residues. CDR1 is MNHNS and CDR2 is SASEGT in the germline V gene. The source was peripheral blood, collected after pregnancy. V is TRBV6-1 and J is TRBJ1-6, with D possibly TRBD1 on 5 matching bases. This clonotype originated in a female donor with multiple sclerosis, enrolled in a pregnancy study. The CDR3 bases are TGTGCCAGCAGTGAACAGGATGGGGCTAATTCACCCCTCCACTTT. Its protein product is CASSEQDGANSPLHF.